This T cell receptor beta chain was sequenced during a study of neoadjuvant anti-PD-1 for oral cavity cancer. Study details: Patients without progression got a fourth dose around day 43. General study results and limits: Higher pretreatment blood Treg/Th17 ratios correlated with higher pretreatment blood and lower post-treatment tumor TCRbeta clonality.

These newly diagnosed stage II-IVA oral cavity squamous cell carcinoma patients had no prior systemic or radiation treatment. A remark on this clone: Its antigen is as yet unknown.

Only in-frame clones appear in the TCRdb table, and some are missing; sequencing was by immunoSEQ multiplex PCR. This table has tens of thousands of clones, around 80% appearing once. V lost 6 bases to trimming and J lost 3 bases, with 12 bases between them. The CDR3 has 13 residues. From germline, CDR1 is MNHEY and CDR2 SVGAGI. This specimen was PBMCs, taken before nivolumab (anti-PD-1) treatment. The TCR originated in a person between 40 and 85 years old with oral cavity squamous cell carcinoma. The chain combines TRBV6-5 with TRBJ2-7; D possibly corresponds to TRBD2 (5 bases). CDR3 in DNA: TGTGCCAGCAGCCAGGCGGGTGGCTACGAGCAGTACTTC. This gives the protein CASSQAGGYEQYF.